The 12 T cell receptor beta chains reported below all come from one sample, sequenced in a study of blood T cell repertoires in COVID-19. The data were produced by immunoSEQ multiplex PCR, yet TCRdb's version contains in-frame clones alone and is incomplete. This sample yields roughly 360,000 clones, of which roughly 90% are seen a single time; around 0.97% belongs to the top ten. Specimen: PBMCs or T cells enriched from blood (not recorded which). These receptors originate from a woman between 25 and 40 years old with acute COVID-19.

This chain links TRBV7-6 with TRBJ2-7; 10 nucleotides line up with TRBD2. The CDR3 covers 16 residues. J was trimmed by 4 bases and V by 2 bases; bases with no gene match: 8. The V gene's germline CDR1 is SGHVS and CDR2 FNYEAQ. The chain's CDR3 is CASSLYRAGGRYEQYF. CDR3 DNA: TGTGCCAGCAGCTTATACAGAGCGGGGGGGAGGTACGAGCAGTACTTC. Looking up the rest from reference TRBV7-6 and TRBJ2-7 gives the full variable domain: GAGVSQSPRYKVTKRGQDVALRCDPISGHVSLYWYRQALGQGPEFLTYFNYEAQQDKSGLPNDRFSAERPEGSISTLTIQRTEQRDSAMYRCASSLYRAGGRYEQYFGPGTRLTVT.

The rearrangement links TRBV21-1 to TRBJ2-7; the table's TRBD2 call for D was not verified on the DNA. TRBV21-1 is marked as a pseudogene. CDR3 size: 24 residues. The CDR3 spells CASSNPRVREPKMKPVADTYEQYF. DNA of the CDR3: TGTGCCAGCAGCAACCCCCGAGTACGGGAGCCAAAAATGAAGCCGGTAGCGGATACCTACGAGCAGTACTTC.

A word on this clone: This specimen includes other DNA sequences encoding the same CDR3. The genes are TRBV27 and TRBJ1-2, with 9 positions matching TRBD1. The V segment lost 4 bases and the J segment 6 bases; nucleotides outside the gene matches: 9. In germline, CDR1 is MNHEY, CDR2 SMNVEV (reference sequence). CDR3 length equals 15 residues. CDR3 amino acids: CASSSPGQGIDGYTF. As DNA, the CDR3 is TGTGCCAGCAGTTCCCCGGGACAGGGTATCGATGGCTACACCTTC.

This chain joins TRBV4-2 and TRBJ2-1, with TRBD1 matching over 7 bases. Germline CDR1 is LGHNA and CDR2 is YNFKEQ. With V trimmed by 0 bases and J by 3 bases, 14 bases remained unmatched. The CDR3 covers 19 residues. The CDR3 DNA follows: TGTGCCAGCAGCCAAGATTTAGGGATTAGGGACAGAGACTACAATGAGCAGTTCTTC. This sequence encodes CASSQDLGIRDRDYNEQFF.

CDR3 sequence: CASSLWGGPDTQYF. As DNA, the CDR3 is TGTGCCAGCAGCCTCTGGGGGGGGCCAGATACGCAGTATTTT. The genes are TRBV5-6 and TRBJ2-3, with D perhaps matching TRBD2 (7 bases). The CDR3 loop spans 14 amino acids. V lost 4 bases to trimming and J lost 4 bases, with 13 bases between them. Germline V gene sequence: CDR1 SGHDT, CDR2 YYEEEE. Combining the CDR3 with reference TRBV5-6 and TRBJ2-3 gives the whole variable domain DAGVTQSPTHLIKTRGQQVTLRCSPKSGHDTVSWYQQALGQGPQFIFQYYEEEERQRGNFPDRFSGHQFPNYSSELNVNALLLGDSALYLCASSLWGGPDTQYFGPGTRLTVL.

The J gene is TRBJ1-2, the V gene TRBV24-1; unclear D gene. This CDR3 contains 13 residues. Per germline, CDR1 KGHDR and CDR2 SFDVKD. The V and J ends lost 7 bases and 4 bases respectively, with 12 bases between them. CDR3 amino acids: CATRPRGSYGYTF. DNA for the CDR3: TGTGCCACCAGGCCGCGCGGATCCTATGGCTACACCTTC.

This chain links TRBV7-2 with TRBJ2-7; D is perhaps TRBD2 (6 bases). V lost 5 bases, J lost 0 bases, and 14 bases lay in between. This CDR3 contains 15 residues. Germline V gives CDR1 SGHTA, CDR2 FQGNSA. CDR3 bases: TGTGCCAGCAGCCCCCGGGAGAAGAGCTCCTACGAGCAGTACTTC. It specifies CASSPREKSSYEQYF.

In this sample, this clone turned up once. The chain's CDR3 is CAITDRGGGYTF. CDR3 coding DNA: TGTGCCATTACGGACAGGGGTGGTGGCTACACCTTC. The V and J genes are TRBV21-1 and TRBJ1-2; whether TRBD1, the table's D call, matches the DNA was not checked. TRBV21-1 is marked as a pseudogene. The CDR3 contains 12 residues.

This rearrangement joins TRBV6-5 to TRBJ1-4, with D perhaps matching TRBD1 (5 bases). This CDR3 is built from 15 residues. The germline gives CDR1 MNHEY, CDR2 SVGAGI. The ends were cut back, 5 bases at V and 8 bases at J, with 18 bases in the middle. CDR3: CASSPRGAGGEKLFF. CDR3 DNA: TGTGCCAGCAGTCCCCGCGGGGCTGGGGGGGAAAAACTGTTTTTT.

This clone has a handful of counts. This chain links TRBV24-1 with TRBJ1-5, with TRBD1 matching 7 bases. V dropped 4 bases and J dropped 3; count of bases not matched to a gene: 8. There are 16 residues in the CDR3. Germline V gene data show CDR1 as KGHDR and CDR2 as SFDVKD. The CDR3 sequence: CATSESTGKYNQPQHF. CDR3 sequence (DNA): TGTGCCACCAGTGAATCGACAGGGAAGTACAATCAGCCCCAGCATTTT.

The chain employs TRBV5-1 and TRBJ1-1; 10 bases map to TRBD1. After removal of 0 bases from V and 4 bases from J, the junction contained 3 bases not matched to a gene. In germline, CDR1 is SGHRS, CDR2 YFSETQ. The length of the CDR3 is 15 residues. The CDR3 bases are TGCGCCAGCAGCTTGGAGACAGGGGGCGGCACTGAAGCTTTCTTT. Residues: CASSLETGGGTEAFF.

The chain links TRBV19 to TRBJ1-2; TRBD1 aligns across 7 bases. J gave up 0 bases and V 4 bases, and 5 bases lay outside the gene matches. Per the germline V gene, CDR1 is LNHDA and CDR2 is SQIVND (reference sequence). The CDR3 length is 15 residues. The CDR3 here is CASSKLQGANYGYTF. The CDR3 bases are TGTGCCAGTAGTAAACTTCAGGGGGCTAACTATGGCTACACCTTC.